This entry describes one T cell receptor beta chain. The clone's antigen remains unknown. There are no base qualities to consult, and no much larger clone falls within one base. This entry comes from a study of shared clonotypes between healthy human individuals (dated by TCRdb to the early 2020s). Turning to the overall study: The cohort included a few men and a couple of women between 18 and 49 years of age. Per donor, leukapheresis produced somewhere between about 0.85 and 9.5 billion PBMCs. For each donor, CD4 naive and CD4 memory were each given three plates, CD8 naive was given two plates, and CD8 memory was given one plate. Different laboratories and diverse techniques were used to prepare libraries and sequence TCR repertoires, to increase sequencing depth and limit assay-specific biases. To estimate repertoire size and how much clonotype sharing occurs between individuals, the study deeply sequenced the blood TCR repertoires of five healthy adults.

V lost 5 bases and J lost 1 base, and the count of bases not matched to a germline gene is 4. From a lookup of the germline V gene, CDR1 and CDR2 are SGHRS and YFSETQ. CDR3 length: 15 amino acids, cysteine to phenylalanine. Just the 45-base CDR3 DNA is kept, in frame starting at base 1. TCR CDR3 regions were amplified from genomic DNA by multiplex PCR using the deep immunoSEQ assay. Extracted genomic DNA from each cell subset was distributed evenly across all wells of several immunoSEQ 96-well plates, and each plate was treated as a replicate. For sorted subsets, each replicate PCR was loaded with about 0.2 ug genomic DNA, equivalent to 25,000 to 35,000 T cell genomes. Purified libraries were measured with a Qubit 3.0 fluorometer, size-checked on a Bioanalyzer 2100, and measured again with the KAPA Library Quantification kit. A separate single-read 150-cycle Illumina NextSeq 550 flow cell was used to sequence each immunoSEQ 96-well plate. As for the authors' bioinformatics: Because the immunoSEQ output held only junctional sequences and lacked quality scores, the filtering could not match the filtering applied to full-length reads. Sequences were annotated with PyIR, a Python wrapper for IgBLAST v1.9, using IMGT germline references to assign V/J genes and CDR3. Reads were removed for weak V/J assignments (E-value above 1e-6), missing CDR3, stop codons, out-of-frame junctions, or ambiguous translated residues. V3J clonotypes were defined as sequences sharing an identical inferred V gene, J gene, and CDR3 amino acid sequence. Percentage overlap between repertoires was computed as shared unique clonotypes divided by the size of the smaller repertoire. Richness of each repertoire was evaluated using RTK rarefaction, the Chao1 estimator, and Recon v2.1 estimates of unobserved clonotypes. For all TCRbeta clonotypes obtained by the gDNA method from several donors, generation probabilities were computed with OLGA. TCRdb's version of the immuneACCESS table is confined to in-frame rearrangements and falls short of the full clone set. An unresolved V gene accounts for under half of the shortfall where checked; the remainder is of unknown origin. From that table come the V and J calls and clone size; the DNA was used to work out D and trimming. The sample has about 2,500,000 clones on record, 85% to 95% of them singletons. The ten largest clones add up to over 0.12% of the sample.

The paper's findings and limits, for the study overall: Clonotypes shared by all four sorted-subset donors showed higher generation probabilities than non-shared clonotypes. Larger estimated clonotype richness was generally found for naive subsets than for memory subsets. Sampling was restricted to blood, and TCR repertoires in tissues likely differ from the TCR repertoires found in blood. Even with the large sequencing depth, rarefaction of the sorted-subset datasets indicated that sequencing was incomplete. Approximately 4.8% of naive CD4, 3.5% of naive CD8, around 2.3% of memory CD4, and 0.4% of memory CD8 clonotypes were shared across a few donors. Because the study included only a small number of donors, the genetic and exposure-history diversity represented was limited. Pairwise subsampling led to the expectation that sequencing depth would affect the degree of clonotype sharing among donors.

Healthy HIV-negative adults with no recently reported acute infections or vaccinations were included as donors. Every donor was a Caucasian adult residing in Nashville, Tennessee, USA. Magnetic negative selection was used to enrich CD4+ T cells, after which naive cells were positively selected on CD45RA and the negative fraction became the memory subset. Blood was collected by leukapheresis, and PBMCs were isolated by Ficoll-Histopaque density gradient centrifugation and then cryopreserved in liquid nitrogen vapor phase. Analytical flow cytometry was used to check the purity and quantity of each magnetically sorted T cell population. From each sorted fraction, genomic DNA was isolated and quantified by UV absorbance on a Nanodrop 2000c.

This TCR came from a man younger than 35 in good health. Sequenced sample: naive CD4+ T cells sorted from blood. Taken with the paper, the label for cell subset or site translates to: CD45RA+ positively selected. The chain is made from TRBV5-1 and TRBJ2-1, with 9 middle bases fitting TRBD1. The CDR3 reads CASRTTGGSYNEQFF. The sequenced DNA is TGCGCCAGCAGAACGACAGGGGGGTCCTACAATGAGCAGTTCTTC.